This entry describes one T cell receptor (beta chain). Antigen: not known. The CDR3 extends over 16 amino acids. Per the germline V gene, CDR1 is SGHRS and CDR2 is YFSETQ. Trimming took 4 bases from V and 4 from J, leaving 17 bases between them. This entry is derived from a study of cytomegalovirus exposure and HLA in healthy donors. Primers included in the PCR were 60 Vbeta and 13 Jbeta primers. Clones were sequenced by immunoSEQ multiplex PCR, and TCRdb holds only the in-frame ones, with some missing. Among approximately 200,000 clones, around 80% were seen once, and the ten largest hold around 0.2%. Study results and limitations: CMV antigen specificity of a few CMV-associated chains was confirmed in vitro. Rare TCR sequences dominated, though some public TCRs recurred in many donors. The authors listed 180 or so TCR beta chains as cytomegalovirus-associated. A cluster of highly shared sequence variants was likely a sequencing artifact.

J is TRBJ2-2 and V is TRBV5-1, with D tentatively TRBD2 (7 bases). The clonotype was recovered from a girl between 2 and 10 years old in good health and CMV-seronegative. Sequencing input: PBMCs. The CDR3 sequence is CASSLMLGGATGELFF. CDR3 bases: TGCGCCAGCAGCCTGATGTTGGGGGGGGCCACCGGGGAGCTGTTTTTT.